This T cell receptor (beta chain) comes out of a study of cytomegalovirus exposure and HLA in healthy donors. This CDR3 region has 14 residues. V was shortened by 5 bases and J by 2 bases, with 11 bases between the two germline ends. Germline V CDR1 and CDR2: SGHTS, YDEGEE. This clone showed up just a few times. The target antigen is unknown. The PCR employed 60 Vbeta primers together with 13 Jbeta primers. Only in-frame clones appear in the TCRdb table, and some are missing; sequencing was by immunoSEQ multiplex PCR. The table shows just under 95,000 clones, with over 65% occurring only once. Study observations and caveats: Other equally common chains were less clonally expanded than HLA-associated TCR beta chains, a later analysis showed. Judged likely to be a sequencing artifact was a cluster of highly shared sequence variants. Presence/absence comparisons presumed near-even sequencing depth among donors.

CMV serostatus was not recorded for this donor. The source of this sequence is a human donor in good health. Material for sequencing was PBMCs. The chain uses TRBV5-8 and TRBJ1-5; maybe TRBD1 (5 bases). Here the CDR3 DNA reads TGTGCCAGCAGTGAAGGGGCGGGCAATCAGCCCCAGCATTTT. This translates into CASSEGAGNQPQHF.